This T cell receptor beta chain was sequenced for a study of blood T cells in healthy people across ages. The CDR3 runs to 15 residues. The germline CDR1 and CDR2 sequences are SGHTA and FQGNSA. The germline V and J ends were trimmed by 2 bases and 0 bases, with 8 bases remaining between them. Sample-barcoded 5' priming and a J-beta primer mix drove a second PCR of 7 to 11 cycles. From the 5' RACE reads, TCRdb called clonotypes with MiXCR, one entry per CDR3 protein. Found here are around 990,000 distinct CDR3 sequences, 35% to 40% of them singletons; the top ten hold about 12%. The sequence was obtained from a man between 18 and 35 years old in good health. Sequences were obtained from blood. This chain connects TRBV7-2 to TRBJ1-3; possibly TRBD1 for D (6 bases). CDR3 residues: CASSLRQVSGNTIYF. CDR3 in DNA: TGTGCCAGCAGCTTACGACAGGTCTCTGGAAACACCATATATTTT.